Shown below are 10 T cell receptor beta chains from a single sample sequenced in a study of blood T cell repertoires in COVID-19. Produced via immunoSEQ multiplex PCR; TCRdb's table is partial and in-frame only. The table includes hundreds of thousands of clones, around 86% detected once. Sequenced: peripheral blood. These TCRs come from a woman in her forties who had recovered from COVID-19.

The J gene is TRBJ1-6, the V gene TRBV3-1 (or the pseudogene TRBV3-2); D is ambiguous. This CDR3 comprises 18 residues. The germline CDR1 and CDR2 sequences are LGHDT and YNNKEL (reference sequence). Trimming shortened V by 4 bases and J by 2 bases, and 18 bases separated the two germline ends. The CDR3 here is CASSPKMFPTTYNSPLHF. The CDR3 nucleotides read TGTGCCAGCAGCCCCAAAATGTTTCCGACAACCTATAATTCACCCCTCCACTTT.

The gene calls are TRBV5-5 and TRBJ1-5; TRBD1 is a possible D gene (5 bases). V dropped 4 bases and J dropped 2 bases, with 13 bases sitting between them. Germline V gene lookup returns CDR1 SGHKS and CDR2 YYEKEE (reference sequence). This CDR3 is 15 amino acids long. The CDR3: CASSLGPGGNQPQHF. DNA of the CDR3: TGTGCCAGCAGCCTGGGACCCGGGGGCAATCAGCCCCAGCATTTT.

The CDR3: CASSPGGRRTQYF. CDR3 bases: TGTGCCAGCAGCCCGGGGGGGAGGAGGACCCAGTACTTC. The J gene is TRBJ2-5, the V gene TRBV6-2 or TRBV6-3, with 8 bases lining up with TRBD2. The junction had 7 bases not matched to a gene; V was cut back by 6 bases and J by 7 bases. The germline gives CDR1 MNHEY, CDR2 SVGEGT. The CDR3 is made up of 13 amino acids.

The chain employs TRBV29-1 and TRBJ1-2; a possible D gene is TRBD1 (5 bases). The CDR3 length is 12 residues. The germline CDR1 and CDR2 sequences are SQVTM and ANQGSEA. Trimming took 0 bases from V and 13 from J, leaving 15 bases between them. The chain's CDR3 is CSVEDHRTVGTF. Written as DNA, the CDR3 is TGCAGCGTTGAAGATCACAGGACGGTGGGCACCTTC.

The chain carries TRBV7-9 and TRBJ2-7; D is perhaps TRBD1 (5 bases). The CDR3 consists of 15 residues. CDR1 and CDR2 from the germline V gene are SEHNR and FQNEAQ (reference sequence). V gave up 1 base and J gave up 5 bases, with 15 bases separating them. The CDR3: CASSLETAGSNEQYF. CDR3 bases: TGTGCCAGCAGCTTAGAGACGGCAGGGTCCAACGAGCAGTACTTC.

The J gene is TRBJ2-3, the V gene TRBV7-6; possibly TRBD2 for D (5 bases). The V end lost 1 base, the J end lost 4 bases, and 9 bases lay between the germline ends. CDR1 and CDR2 (germline): SGHVS, FNYEAQ. This CDR3 comprises 14 residues. The CDR3 DNA sequence: TGTGCCAGCAGCTTAGTAGGGAGCCCAGATACGCAGTATTTT. This encodes CASSLVGSPDTQYF.

The sample holds a few counts of this clone. The chain uses TRBV5-1 and TRBJ1-1; no definite D call. The CDR3 sequence is 15 residues long. Trimming took off 0 bases at V and 0 bases at J, with 9 bases between the two ends. Germline V gene sequence: CDR1 SGHRS, CDR2 YFSETQ. Here the CDR3 reads CASSLGKRVNTEAFF. The CDR3 nucleotides are TGCGCCAGCAGCTTGGGGAAGAGGGTGAACACTGAAGCTTTCTTT.

This clone has more than one count but fewer than ten. In DNA form, the CDR3 reads TGTGCCAGCAGCTTTCTCTCGAGGGAAACTGAAGCTTTCTTT. This sequence encodes CASSFLSRETEAFF. The chain carries TRBV7-8 and TRBJ1-1; D is unresolved. The length of the CDR3 is 14 residues. V lost 3 bases and J 5 bases, leaving 13 bases between the germline ends. From germline, CDR1 is SGHVS and CDR2 FQNEAQ.

This clone was recorded only once. The chain has TRBV2 and TRBJ2-7, with D uncertain. Germline V CDR1 and CDR2: SNHLY, FYNNEI. Trimming cost V 3 bases and J 11 bases, with 11 bases left between them. CDR3 length: 11 residues. Here the CDR3 DNA reads TGTGCCAGCAGTGATAACGGGTTGGAGTACTTC. As protein: CASSDNGLEYF.

V and J are TRBV7-6 and TRBJ2-5, with 10 positions matching TRBD1. V was pared by 5 bases and J by 0 bases, with 6 bases of the junction left unmatched. This CDR3 region has 16 residues. CDR1 SGHVS and CDR2 FNYEAQ come from the germline V gene. CDR3 sequence (DNA): TGTGCCAGCAGCCTAAGACAGGGGGCTTACCAAGAGACCCAGTACTTC. The encoded protein is CASSLRQGAYQETQYF. Full variable domain (rest looked up from reference TRBV7-6 and TRBJ2-5): GAGVSQSPRYKVTKRGQDVALRCDPISGHVSLYWYRQALGQGPEFLTYFNYEAQQDKSGLPNDRFSAERPEGSISTLTIQRTEQRDSAMYRCASSLRQGAYQETQYFGPGTRLLVL.